A single sample gave rise to the 22 T cell receptor beta chains below, sequenced in a study of naive and memory T cell subsets. Both TRBC1 and TRBC2 were covered by a beta constant-region primer of two equimolar oligonucleotides. TCRdb recomputed calls from the UMI-ligation and nested PCR reads with MiXCR, one row per CDR3 protein. The sample includes 70,000 to 95,000 distinct CDR3 sequences, roughly 7% of them seen just once. The sample was central memory CD4+ T cells from blood. The receptor set was obtained from a human donor in good health.

This clonotype has at least ten counts. The V and J genes are TRBV11-3 and TRBJ2-3; 8 nucleotides align to TRBD2. Germline CDR1 SGHNT, CDR2 YENEEA. This CDR3 comprises 15 residues. The J segment lost 4 bases and the V segment lost 6 bases, leaving 9 bases of the junction unmatched. CDR3 loop: CASSPGLARADTQYF. The CDR3, as DNA: TGTGCCAGCAGTCCCGGACTAGCTCGCGCAGATACGCAGTATTTT.

This clonotype was seen at least ten times. V is TRBV7-2 and J is TRBJ1-6, with a weak D call TRBD1 (5 bases). From germline, CDR1 is SGHTA and CDR2 FQGNSA. Trimming removed 2 bases from V and 0 bases from J, with 11 bases in between. The CDR3 has 17 residues. Here the CDR3 DNA reads TGTGCCAGCAGCTTACGGGGCAGCGGCTCCTATAATTCACCCCTCCACTTT. It yields the protein CASSLRGSGSYNSPLHF.

In this sample, this clonotype turned up many times. The gene calls are TRBV7-8 and TRBJ1-5; D is unresolved. This CDR3 is built from 16 residues. The germline V gene encodes CDR1 SGHVS and CDR2 FQNEAQ. The V end lost 1 base, the J end lost 3 bases, and 13 bases lay between the germline ends. For the CDR3, the DNA is TGTGCCAGCAGCTTAGGGTCTCCAAGGGTCAATCAGCCCCAGCATTTT. Residues: CASSLGSPRVNQPQHF.

In this sample, this clonotype turned up many times. The J gene is TRBJ2-1, the V gene TRBV12-5, with TRBD2 matching over 11 bases. CDR1 and CDR2 from the germline V gene are LGHNT and FRNRAP. The length of the CDR3 is 14 residues. Trimming cost V 3 bases and J 6 bases; bases outside gene matches: 1. CDR3 nucleotides: TGTGCTAGTGGTTTAGGGACTAGCGGCAATGAGCAGTTCTTC. As protein: CASGLGTSGNEQFF.

In this sample, this clonotype turned up many times. The J gene is TRBJ1-2, the V gene TRBV12-3 or TRBV12-4; D possibly corresponds to TRBD1 (6 bases). The CDR3 contains 16 residues. The V and J ends lost 8 bases and 7 bases respectively, with 26 bases between them. CDR3: CASVTFRGGVMRGYTF. The CDR3 DNA is TGTGCCAGCGTTACTTTCCGCGGGGGCGTAATGCGTGGCTACACCTTC.

J is TRBJ2-3 and V is TRBV4-3, with a possible D match to TRBD2 (6 bases). CDR3 length: 15 amino acids. Germline V gene data show CDR1 as LGHNA and CDR2 as YSLEER. V was cut by 1 base and J by 2 bases, with 10 bases left in between. The CDR3 reads CASSQGGGNTDTQYF. CDR3 coding DNA: TGCGCCAGCAGCCAAGGAGGAGGGAACACAGATACGCAGTATTTT.

In its sample, this clonotype was seen many times. This chain uses TRBV6-2 or TRBV6-3 with TRBJ2-7; TRBD2 matches 8 bases. This CDR3 comprises 11 residues. Germline values: CDR1 MNHEY, CDR2 SVGEGT. V dropped 6 bases and J dropped 6; count of bases not matched to a gene: 1. In DNA, the CDR3 is TGTGCCAGCAGGGGACTAGGCGAGCAGTACTTC. As protein: CASRGLGEQYF.

V is TRBV12-3 or TRBV12-4 and J is TRBJ1-2; D not certain. The CDR3 totals 12 residues. V lost 3 bases and J 7 bases, leaving 9 bases between the germline ends. The CDR3 DNA reads as TGTGCCAGCAGTTTGCGTCTACTTGGCTACACCTTC. This gives the protein CASSLRLLGYTF.

This clonotype has a handful of counts. V gene TRBV7-7 combines with J gene TRBJ2-1; weak D call: TRBD2 (6 bases). There are 13 residues in the CDR3. V lost 2 bases, J lost 8 bases, and 10 bases lay in between. The germline gives CDR1 SSHAT, CDR2 FNYEAQ (reference sequence). The CDR3, as DNA: TGTGCCAGCAGCTTAAGGCCGGGAGATGAGCAGTTCTTC. Translated, it gives CASSLRPGDEQFF.

This clonotype came up many times. The chain recombines TRBV15 with TRBJ2-7; D unresolved. V lost 0 bases and J 4 bases, leaving 7 bases between the germline ends. CDR3 length equals 13 residues. The V gene's germline CDR1 is LNHNV and CDR2 YYDKDF (reference sequence). The CDR3 DNA sequence: TGTGCCACCAGCAGAGATTTGGGTTACGAGCAGTACTTC. The encoded protein is CATSRDLGYEQYF. The whole variable domain, remainder taken from reference TRBV15 and TRBJ2-7, is DAMVIQNPRYQVTQFGKPVTLSCSQTLNHNVMYWYQQKSSQAPKLLFHYYDKDFNNEADTPDNFQSRRPNTSFCFLDIRSPGLGDTAMYLCATSRDLGYEQYFGPGTRLTVT.

On this clonotype itself: Its ends do not fully match the called genes, so a read error is possible. The chain recombines TRBV6-2 or TRBV6-3 with TRBJ2-2; weak D call: TRBD1 (7 bases). The CDR3 consists of 21 residues. Germline V lookup: CDR1 MNHEY, CDR2 SVGEGT. For the CDR3, the DNA is TGTGCCAGCAATTACGCCCCCCCACACAGGGGACTTCGCTTGTACCCCGGGGAGCTGTTTTTT. This translates into CASNYAPPHRGLRLYPGELFF.

The table lists this clonotype with a few counts. The chain couples TRBV9 to TRBJ1-5; D uncertain. The germline V gene has CDR1 SGDLS and CDR2 YYNGEE. Between the trimmed V and J ends, which lost 3 bases and 5 bases, there was a span of 9 bases. The CDR3 is 13 amino acids. DNA of the CDR3: TGTGCCAGCAGCGCCCGGACTGATCAGCCCCAGCATTTT. Translated: CASSARTDQPQHF.

This clonotype was picked up many times. The chain links TRBV5-5 to TRBJ1-2; 8 bases are a match to TRBD1. Trimming at V came to 4 bases and at J to 2 bases, leaving 10 bases not matched to a gene. The CDR3 covers 16 residues. Per germline, CDR1 SGHKS and CDR2 YYEKEE (reference sequence). The CDR3 is CASSPAPGQANYGYTF. CDR3 bases: TGTGCCAGCAGCCCAGCACCGGGACAGGCAAACTATGGCTACACCTTC.

V is TRBV7-3 and J is TRBJ2-5, with D uncertain. Germline V lookup: CDR1 SGHTA, CDR2 FQGTGA. The CDR3 spans 13 residues. V lost 0 bases and J lost 5, with 7 bases in between. CDR3 region: CASSLTARETQYF. The CDR3 nucleotides are TGTGCCAGCAGCTTAACGGCGCGCGAGACCCAGTACTTC.

This clonotype was counted ten times or more. This rearrangement joins TRBV6-2 or TRBV6-3 to TRBJ2-1; 7 bases fit TRBD1. Germline V gene sequence: CDR1 MNHEY, CDR2 SVGEGT. This CDR3 region has 15 residues. V trimming: 0 bases; J trimming: 7 bases; junction bases outside the gene matches: 6. CDR3 in amino acids: CASSYSNRGRNEQFF. The DNA of the CDR3 is TGTGCCAGCAGTTACTCGAACAGGGGAAGGAATGAGCAGTTCTTC.

The chain combines TRBV10-3 with TRBJ1-4; a possible D gene is TRBD1 (6 bases). V was shortened by 5 bases and J by 2 bases, with 15 bases between the two germline ends. The CDR3 runs 16 residues. Germline V gene lookup returns CDR1 ENHRY and CDR2 SYGVKD. The CDR3 here is CAISPGQKLTNEKLFF. Here the CDR3 DNA reads TGTGCCATCAGTCCTGGACAGAAGTTGACTAATGAAAAACTGTTTTTT.

The CDR3 DNA follows: TGTGCCAGCAGCTCCGCTAGATCCTACAATGAGCAGTTCTTC. It translates to CASSSARSYNEQFF. The chain recombines TRBV5-4 with TRBJ2-1, with D unclear. Trimming pared 3 bases from V and 1 base from J, leaving 8 bases between. CDR1 and CDR2 (germline): SGHNT, YYREEE (reference sequence). The length of the CDR3 is 14 residues.

With respect to this clonotype: The junction departs from the called germline gene at one end, perhaps through a read error. This chain links TRBV12-3 or TRBV12-4 with TRBJ1-2, with 8 bases identical to TRBD1. The CDR3 contains 15 residues. The CDR3 sequence: CASSLATGANYCYTF. The CDR3 DNA reads as TGTGCCAGCAGTTTAGCGACAGGGGCAAACTATTGCTACACCTTC.

This clonotype was picked up many times. The chain uses TRBV29-1 and TRBJ2-7, with a tentative D call TRBD1 (5 bases). The CDR3 contains 13 residues. V dropped 6 bases and J dropped 3 bases, with 15 bases sitting between them. The germline V gene has CDR1 SQVTM and CDR2 ANQGSEA. This chain's CDR3 is CSVTRSRGYEQYF. The CDR3 coding sequence is TGCAGCGTAACGCGTAGTAGGGGCTACGAGCAGTACTTC.

This clonotype showed up many times. This chain uses TRBV4-1 with TRBJ1-5; D unresolved. This CDR3 has 13 residues. Trimming removed 2 bases from V and 5 bases from J, with 7 bases in between. Germline V lookup: CDR1 MGHRA, CDR2 YSYEKL. The CDR3 is CASSQMLDQPQHF. The CDR3 nucleotides are TGCGCCAGCAGCCAAATGTTGGATCAGCCCCAGCATTTT.

The chain carries TRBV20-1 and TRBJ2-3; 7 bases agree with TRBD2. V trimming: 0 bases; J trimming: 1 base; junction bases outside the gene matches: 4. The CDR3 has 15 residues. The germline V gene encodes CDR1 DFQATT and CDR2 SNEGSKA (reference sequence). CDR3 coding DNA: TGCAGTGCTAGAGAACGGACTAGTGGCACAGATACGCAGTATTTT. Protein: CSARERTSGTDTQYF.

The DNA for the CDR3 is TGTGCCAGCAGTTATCCTAGCGGGACCAACACCGGGGAGCTGTTTTTT. This sequence encodes CASSYPSGTNTGELFF. The chain links TRBV6-5 to TRBJ2-2; 9 positions match TRBD2. Germline V CDR1 and CDR2: MNHEY, SVGAGI. The CDR3 length is 16 residues. V was pared by 3 bases and J by 2 bases, with 4 bases of the junction left unmatched.